The 10 T cell receptor beta chains presented below share a single source sample, sequenced in a study of T cells after yellow fever vaccination. TCRdb re-called the 5' RACE reads through MiXCR, storing one row per CDR3 protein. The table lists a few hundred thousand distinct CDR3 sequences, approximately 4.3% of them singletons. The sequences come from PBMCs, collected 15 days after the yellow fever booster vaccination. The receptors here all came from a man aged 18 to 29 who received the YFV17D yellow fever vaccine.

This clonotype was detected ten times or more. V gene TRBV20-1 combines with J gene TRBJ2-4; TRBD2 agrees at 11 bases. Trimming cost V 6 bases and J 3 bases; bases outside gene matches: 4. CDR1 and CDR2 (germline): DFQATT, SNEGSKA (reference sequence). The CDR3 is 14 residues long. CDR3 bases: TGCAGTGCCCCGACTAGCGGGGACAAAAACATTCAGTACTTC. This encodes CSAPTSGDKNIQYF.

There are a few counts of this clonotype. The V and J genes are TRBV18 and TRBJ2-6, with unresolved D. Looked up from germline, CDR1 is KGHSH and CDR2 is LQKENI. Trimming cost V 2 bases and J 0 bases, with 20 bases left between them. This CDR3 spans 20 amino acids. CDR3 protein: CASSPGVNRRITSGANVLTF. In DNA form, the CDR3 reads TGTGCCAGCTCACCAGGAGTGAACAGAAGAATTACCTCTGGGGCCAACGTCCTGACTTTC.

V gene TRBV9 combines with J gene TRBJ1-3, with no clear D. Germline V gene lookup returns CDR1 SGDLS and CDR2 YYNGEE. The V end lost 0 bases, the J end lost 3 bases, and 16 bases lay between the germline ends. The CDR3 runs to 17 residues. The CDR3, as DNA: TGTGCCAGCAGCGTAGAGTCGTTGGGATTAGGTGGAAACACCATATATTTT. It translates to CASSVESLGLGGNTIYF. Full variable domain (missing parts from reference TRBV9 and TRBJ1-3): DSGVTQTPKHLITATGQRVTLRCSPRSGDLSVYWYQQSLDQGLQFLIQYYNGEERAKGNILERFSAQQFPDLHSELNLSSLELGDSALYFCASSVESLGLGGNTIYFGEGSWLTVV.

This clonotype was seen ten or more times. J is TRBJ2-7 and V is TRBV12-3 or TRBV12-4; 7 positions match TRBD1. The CDR3 is 13 amino acids. Germline trimming cut 5 bases from V and 6 bases from J; bases unmatched to any gene: 7. In DNA, the CDR3 is TGTGCCAGCAGTCTGGGGACAGAGGCCGAGCAGTACGTC. Translated: CASSLGTEAEQYV.

This chain links TRBV19 with TRBJ1-5, with TRBD1 identical over 8 bases. The germline gives CDR1 LNHDA, CDR2 SQIVND (reference sequence). The CDR3 has 14 amino acids. The junction had 8 bases not matched to a gene; V was cut back by 7 bases and J by 6 bases. CDR3: CASKTGQGSQPQHF. The CDR3 DNA reads TGTGCCAGTAAGACCGGACAGGGCTCTCAGCCCCAGCATTTT.

This clonotype came up a few times. This sequence joins TRBV5-4 and TRBJ2-1; tentatively, D is TRBD2 (6 bases). This CDR3 has 15 amino acids. With 9 bases removed from V and 8 bases from J, the gap between germline ends came to 24 bases. CDR1 SGHNT and CDR2 YYREEE come from the germline V gene (reference sequence). CDR3 bases: TGTGCCACTAGGGTAGTAGGGCTAGCGCGTGATGAGCAGTTCTTC. It yields the protein CATRVVGLARDEQFF.

There are many counts of this clonotype. The chain has TRBV5-1 and TRBJ2-2; D not certain. V shed 4 bases and J shed 6 bases, with 10 bases lying between them. This CDR3 comprises 13 residues. Germline CDR1 is SGHRS and CDR2 is YFSETQ. In nucleotides, the CDR3 is TGCGCCAGCAGCCCCCCAGGAGCCGGGGAGCTGTTTTTT. This sequence encodes CASSPPGAGELFF.

This clonotype was counted only a few times. This chain uses TRBV5-1 with TRBJ1-5, with a weak D call TRBD1 (5 bases). V was trimmed by 6 bases and J by 5 bases, leaving 18 bases between them. This CDR3 is built from 15 residues. Germline V gene data show CDR1 as SGHRS and CDR2 as YFSETQ. CDR3 coding DNA: TGCGCCAGCACCCCTTTCGGGGGACGAGATCAGCCCCAGCATTTT. It specifies CASTPFGGRDQPQHF.

This clonotype was detected ten times or more. V and J are TRBV12-3 or TRBV12-4 and TRBJ2-5, with TRBD2 matching 9 bases. The CDR3 has 16 residues. The trim removed 4 bases at V and 1 base at J, leaving 7 bases unmatched. As DNA, the CDR3 is TGTGCCAGCAGTTCGCCCGTGACTAGCGGCCAAGAGACCCAGTACTTC. Translated: CASSSPVTSGQETQYF.

This clonotype was seen many times. The chain joins TRBV20-1 to TRBJ2-7; D is ambiguous. V dropped 3 bases and J dropped 3 bases, with 12 bases sitting between them. Germline CDR1 reads DFQATT; CDR2 reads SNEGSKA (reference sequence). The CDR3 is made up of 13 amino acids. CDR3 coding DNA: TGCAGTGCTAGCCCGTCAGGAATCTACGAGCAGTACGTC. This gives the protein CSASPSGIYEQYV.